The rows below give T cell receptor beta chains drawn from one sample of a study of beta chain features in type 1 diabetes. Profiled with immunoSEQ multiplex PCR; TCRdb holds only in-frame clones, not every one. The data show about half a million clones, about 32% seen once. The specimen sequenced was naive CD4+ T cells from blood. The receptor source for this set is a man younger than 35 in good health. Both conserved end residues are part of each CDR3. Rows give clone size only sometimes, using once, few, many, or a class for an expanded clone.

TRBV14	TRBJ2-1	few	CASSQELAGVEQFF
TRBV7-9	TRBJ2-3	-	CASSFTTSGRTDTQYF
TRBV29-1	TRBJ2-5	few	CSGGIQETQYF
TRBV4-2	TRBJ2-1	-	CASSQERLAGDNEQFF
TRBV19	TRBJ2-7	-	CASSTTGSTYEQYF
TRBV30	TRBJ1-5	few	CAWRGRADQPQHF
TRBV7-9	TRBJ1-1	few	CASSAEARNTEAFF
TRBV2	TRBJ2-7	few	CASSPSYEQYF
TRBV7-9	TRBJ2-3	-	CASSSVGDTQYF
TRBV7-9	TRBJ2-1	-	CASSLGQGAYNEQFF
TRBV20-1	TRBJ2-3	-	CSARVGDTQYF
TRBV13	TRBJ1-1	-	CASSYFRRGEAFF
TRBV29-1	TRBJ2-7	few	CSVGKGGYEQYF
TRBV4-2	TRBJ2-3	-	CASSQSGLANTDTQYF
TRBV5-1	TRBJ2-7	few	CASSFRWDEQYF
TRBV19	TRBJ2-2	few	CASSMRPGELFF
TRBV9	TRBJ2-1	-	CASSAWTSSYNEQFF
TRBV7-2	TRBJ2-3	-	CASSPTRASTDTQYF
TRBV7-8	TRBJ2-1	-	CASAVGKGQFF
TRBV14	TRBJ2-1	-	CASSQDWASGRFQFF
TRBV5-4	TRBJ2-5	-	CASSLGPWETQYF
TRBV5-1	TRBJ2-1	few	CASNAGGSYNEQFF
TRBV5-1	TRBJ2-7	-	CASSSLGQNYEQYF
TRBV18	TRBJ2-1	-	CASSLAGVNNEQFF
TRBV10-3	TRBJ2-7	-	CAISETRNKPREQYF
TRBV25-1	TRBJ1-1	-	CASRVNTEAFF
TRBV7-2	TRBJ1-4	-	CASSLGMDEKLFF
TRBV7-9	TRBJ2-1	-	CASSPTSVDEQFF
TRBV30	TRBJ2-1	-	CASTSYNEQFF
TRBV30	TRBJ1-2	few	CAWSVREGYGYTF
TRBV7-9	TRBJ1-4	-	CASRRAANEKLFF
TRBV29-1	TRBJ2-1	few	CSGWDLKETRVF
TRBV4-2	TRBJ2-7	-	CASSRRLAAAYEQYF
TRBV2	TRBJ2-7	-	CASSRDYSYEQYF
TRBV25-1	-	-	CASSEWSGETEQFF
TRBV5-6	TRBJ2-7	-	CASSLAQLAYEQYF
TRBV29-1	TRBJ2-7	-	CSVSGRHSYEQYF
TRBV5-1	TRBJ2-3	few	CASSLAWAANTDTQYF
TRBV10-3	TRBJ2-1	-	CAISRDRREQFF
TRBV23-1	TRBJ2-1	once	CASSQSGAGGLDEQFF
TRBV7-9	TRBJ2-3	-	CASSSATSGRTDTQYF
TRBV5-1	TRBJ2-2	-	CASSAPGTENTGELFF
TRBV5-1	TRBJ2-1	-	CASSFGQGTNNEQFF
TRBV2	TRBJ2-5	few	CATLQGETQYF